A single sample is the source of the 20 T cell receptor beta chains below, sequenced in a study of blood T cell repertoires in COVID-19. Using immunoSEQ multiplex PCR, the repertoire was profiled, and TCRdb retains in-frame clones only, with some absent. In the table there are about 140,000 clones, over 75% of which are singletons. The sample taken for sequencing was peripheral blood. These receptors came from a human donor in a cohort sampled during active COVID-19.

This rearrangement joins TRBV7-8 to TRBJ2-5; D is undetermined. V lost 1 base and J 7 bases, leaving 13 bases between the germline ends. The CDR3 is 14 amino acids. Germline CDR1 is SGHVS and CDR2 is FQNEAQ. The CDR3 spells CASSLERVRGTQYF. The CDR3 DNA is TGTGCCAGCAGCTTAGAACGGGTCCGTGGGACCCAGTACTTC.

The chain recombines TRBV18 with TRBJ2-7; 11 positions agree with TRBD2. Germline V CDR1 and CDR2: KGHSH, LQKENI. Unmatched junction bases numbered 20, after V lost 4 bases and J lost 9 bases. The CDR3 contains 18 residues. The CDR3 nucleotides are TGTGCCAGCTCACTAAGTACCACTGGAACTAGCGGGAGAGTGGTGCAGTACTTC. This sequence encodes CASSLSTTGTSGRVVQYF.

The J gene is TRBJ2-5, the V gene TRBV11-2, with TRBD2 matching 16 bases. The junction had 11 bases not matched to a gene; V was cut back by 5 bases and J by 2 bases. The germline V gene encodes CDR1 SGHAT and CDR2 FQNNGV. The CDR3 has 19 residues. CDR3 DNA: TGTGCCAGCAGCCCACGCGTGGGACTAGCGGGAGGGTGGCAAGAGACCCAGTACTTC. Its translation: CASSPRVGLAGGWQETQYF.

This clone turned up a few times. The CDR3 here is CASSSASGPNTGELFF. DNA of the CDR3: TGCGCCAGCAGCTCCGCTAGCGGTCCCAACACCGGGGAGCTGTTTTTT. The V gene is TRBV5-1, the J gene TRBJ2-2; 7 bases map to TRBD2. The ends lost 3 bases at V and 2 bases at J; junction bases unmatched: 7. The CDR3 consists of 16 residues. Germline values: CDR1 SGHRS, CDR2 YFSETQ.

The rearrangement uses TRBV27 and TRBJ2-7; a possible D gene is TRBD1 (6 bases). Germline CDR1 reads MNHEY; CDR2 reads SMNVEV (reference sequence). V lost 3 bases and J lost 0, with 18 bases in between. The CDR3 is made up of 17 amino acids. The chain's CDR3 is CASSLSFLDSVSYEQYF. CDR3 coding DNA: TGTGCCAGCAGTTTGTCCTTCCTGGACAGTGTCTCCTACGAGCAGTACTTC.

This clone was seen a handful of times. This chain uses TRBV4-1 with TRBJ1-1, with D possibly being TRBD1 (6 bases). The germline CDR1 and CDR2 sequences are MGHRA and YSYEKL. V lost 0 bases and J lost 1, with 9 bases in between. This CDR3 has 15 residues. As DNA, the CDR3 is TGCGCCAGCAGCCAAGATCCGGACAGGAACACTGAAGCTTTCTTT. Amino acid sequence: CASSQDPDRNTEAFF.

The chain combines TRBV11-3 with TRBJ1-5; D unclear. V lost 5 bases and J 2 bases, leaving 16 bases between the germline ends. CDR1 and CDR2 from the germline V gene are SGHNT and YENEEA. CDR3 length: 16 amino acids. The CDR3 loop reads CASSPRGGVCNQPQHF. In DNA form, the CDR3 reads TGTGCCAGCAGCCCCCGCGGTGGCGTCTGCAATCAGCCCCAGCATTTT.

V usage is TRBV18 and J usage is TRBJ1-3; 9 nucleotides line up with TRBD1. This CDR3 contains 16 residues. Germline lookup yields CDR1 KGHSH and CDR2 LQKENI. J gave up 4 bases and V 3 bases, and 7 bases lay outside the gene matches. In nucleotides, the CDR3 is TGTGCCAGCTCACCGAAACAGGGGGCGCAGGGAAACACCATATATTTT. It yields the protein CASSPKQGAQGNTIYF.

This chain connects TRBV7-9 to TRBJ2-1; 9 positions agree with TRBD2. V gave up 3 bases and J gave up 10 bases; unmatched junction bases: 10. Germline loops: CDR1 SEHNR, CDR2 FQNEAQ (reference sequence). This CDR3 region has 15 residues. The CDR3: CASSLVRIAGGEQFF. In nucleotides, the CDR3 is TGTGCCAGCAGCTTGGTGCGCATCGCGGGGGGGGAGCAGTTCTTC.

The chain employs TRBV6-5 and TRBJ1-4, with TRBD1 matching 7 bases. Germline assignment: CDR1 MNHEY and CDR2 SVGAGI. The CDR3 totals 12 residues. With 6 bases clipped from V and 8 bases from J, the junction kept 3 bases outside the gene matches. CDR3: CASRRTGEKLFF. CDR3 sequence (DNA): TGTGCCAGCAGGAGGACAGGCGAAAAACTGTTTTTT.

This clone has a handful of counts. The chain is built from TRBV20-1 and TRBJ1-1; D not certain. The CDR3 sequence is 11 residues long. Germline V lookup: CDR1 DFQATT, CDR2 SNEGSKA (reference sequence). CDR3 in DNA: TGCACGAGAGTAAAATCGGGTAAAGCTTTCTTT. Protein product: CTRVKSGKAFF.

The chain recombines TRBV11-1 with TRBJ2-5, with 8 positions matching TRBD1. Germline-derived CDR1 and CDR2 are SGHAT and FQDESV (reference sequence). Germline trimming cut 3 bases from V and 5 bases from J; bases unmatched to any gene: 11. CDR3 size: 16 residues. The chain's CDR3 is CASSFGRGRIKETQYF. The CDR3 DNA sequence: TGTGCCAGCAGCTTTGGCAGGGGGCGGATAAAGGAGACCCAGTACTTC.

V is TRBV28 and J is TRBJ2-5; TRBD1 agrees at 8 bases. The germline CDR1 and CDR2 sequences are MDHEN and SYDVKM. V was clipped by 4 bases and J by 5 bases; unmatched bases: 9. This CDR3 spans 15 amino acids. In DNA form, the CDR3 reads TGTGCCAGCAGTTCCCCGACAGGGGATGGGGAGACCCAGTACTTC. Translated, it gives CASSSPTGDGETQYF.

The rearrangement joins TRBV4-2 to TRBJ2-3, with D maybe TRBD2 (6 bases). Deletions cut 4 bases from V and 6 bases from J, with 14 bases between. The CDR3 is 14 residues long. CDR1 LGHNA and CDR2 YNFKEQ come from the germline V gene. CDR3 in DNA: TGTGCCAGCAGCCTTCGGGAGCCGCCGGATACGCAGTATTTT. This gives the protein CASSLREPPDTQYF.

The V call is TRBV7-9, the J call TRBJ2-3; no definite D call. The CDR3 contains 12 residues. The germline V and J ends were trimmed by 3 bases and 4 bases, with 5 bases remaining between them. Germline-derived CDR1 and CDR2 are SEHNR and FQNEAQ (reference sequence). CDR3 bases: TGTGCCAGCAGCTTTCCGGCAGATACGCAGTATTTT. It specifies CASSFPADTQYF.

This chain links TRBV3-1 (or the pseudogene TRBV3-2) with TRBJ2-7, with D tentatively TRBD1 (5 bases). The CDR3 has 15 residues. In germline, CDR1 is LGHDT, CDR2 YNNKEL (reference sequence). Trimming stripped 1 base from V and 5 bases from J, with 15 bases between. CDR3 DNA: TGTGCCAGCAGCCAAGTAGGGGTGGGCGGCCACGAGCAGTACTTC. It yields the protein CASSQVGVGGHEQYF.

This chain uses TRBV6-5 with TRBJ1-1; D is undetermined. V was trimmed by 5 bases and J by 2 bases, leaving 9 bases between them. This CDR3 has 13 residues. In germline, CDR1 is MNHEY, CDR2 SVGAGI. CDR3 in DNA: TGTGCCAGCAGTAATCAGATAAACACTGAAGCTTTCTTT. Its translation is CASSNQINTEAFF.

This rearrangement joins TRBV6-6 to TRBJ1-5; D unclear. The CDR3 is 16 amino acids. CDR1 is MNHNY, CDR2 SVGAGI, per germline (reference sequence). Trimming left V 7 bases short and J 2 bases short, with 18 bases between. The CDR3 sequence is CASIDSRLGGNQPQHF. The CDR3 DNA reads TGTGCCAGCATCGACTCCAGGTTGGGAGGCAATCAGCCCCAGCATTTT.

The CDR3 DNA reads TGTGCCAGCAGTTCTCGGACAGTTAATCAGCCCCAGCATTTT. It is translated as CASSSRTVNQPQHF. The V call is TRBV6-2 or TRBV6-3, the J call TRBJ1-5; a weak D match, TRBD1 (6 bases). V gave up 4 bases and J gave up 4 bases, with 11 bases separating them. The CDR3 is 14 amino acids. Germline V gives CDR1 MNHEY, CDR2 SVGEGT.

The gene calls are TRBV5-1 and TRBJ1-2; 9 bases agree with TRBD1. V lost 4 bases to trimming and J lost 9 bases; unmatched junction nucleotides: 16. The CDR3 runs 16 residues. The germline CDR1 and CDR2 sequences are SGHRS and YFSETQ. Written as DNA, the CDR3 is TGCGCCAGCAGCCCTCCGACAGGGGGAGAGTTTCGCAGCTACACCTTC. Amino acids: CASSPPTGGEFRSYTF.